This is a list of T cell receptor beta chains from one sample in a study of control samples from healthy donors and cancer patients. Generated by immunoSEQ multiplex PCR, the TCRdb table keeps only in-frame clones and is missing some. The table records about 120,000 clones, around 90% of them present only once. Input material: blood. The receptors come from a man aged 45-65 years in good health. Each CDR3 is given with its conserved first and last residue. The D gene is left open where the match is weak. The listing skips clone size in some rows; elsewhere it reads once, few, many or a size class.

D gene: -; V gene: TRBV3-1/TRBV3-2; J gene: TRBJ2-3; clone size: -; CDR3 protein: CASSKGQNTDTQYF; CDR3 DNA: TGTGCCAGCAGCAAAGGACAGAACACAGATACGCAGTATTTT
D gene: -; V gene: TRBV30; J gene: TRBJ1-1; clone size: -; CDR3 protein: CAWRVDSRGSAEAFF; CDR3 DNA: TGTGCCTGGAGGGTAGATTCTAGGGGTTCCGCTGAAGCTTTCTTT
D gene: -; V gene: TRBV9; J gene: TRBJ2-2; clone size: -; CDR3 protein: CASSVALAVTGELFF; CDR3 DNA: TGTGCCAGCAGCGTCGCGCTAGCTGTCACCGGGGAGCTGTTTTTT
D gene: -; V gene: TRBV12-3/TRBV12-4; J gene: TRBJ1-6; clone size: -; CDR3 protein: CASSLQTASPLHF; CDR3 DNA: TGTGCCAGCAGTCTTCAGACAGCCTCACCCCTCCACTTT
D gene: -; V gene: TRBV5-1; J gene: TRBJ2-2; clone size: once; CDR3 protein: CASSPGGVGELFF; CDR3 DNA: TGCGCCAGCAGCCCTGGCGGGGTCGGGGAGCTGTTTTTT
D gene: TRBD1; V gene: TRBV6-5; J gene: TRBJ2-4; clone size: few; CDR3 protein: CASSLTGGNIQYF; CDR3 DNA: TGTGCCAGCAGTTTGACAGGGGGAAACATTCAGTACTTC
D gene: -; V gene: TRBV2; J gene: TRBJ2-1; clone size: -; CDR3 protein: CASSVQRGANEQFF; CDR3 DNA: TGTGCCAGCAGTGTTCAGCGCGGGGCTAATGAGCAGTTCTTC
D gene: -; V gene: TRBV6-5; J gene: TRBJ1-5; clone size: -; CDR3 protein: CASKGRPNQPQHF; CDR3 DNA: TGTGCCAGCAAGGGCAGGCCCAATCAGCCCCAGCATTTT
D gene: TRBD1; V gene: TRBV5-1; J gene: TRBJ1-1; clone size: -; CDR3 protein: CASRGQGGTEAFF; CDR3 DNA: TGCGCCAGCAGGGGGCAGGGGGGCACTGAAGCTTTCTTT
D gene: TRBD2; V gene: TRBV3-1/TRBV3-2; J gene: TRBJ2-3; clone size: -; CDR3 protein: CASSPGLAGSTDTQYF; CDR3 DNA: TGTGCCAGCAGCCCGGGACTAGCGGGGTCCACAGATACGCAGTATTTT